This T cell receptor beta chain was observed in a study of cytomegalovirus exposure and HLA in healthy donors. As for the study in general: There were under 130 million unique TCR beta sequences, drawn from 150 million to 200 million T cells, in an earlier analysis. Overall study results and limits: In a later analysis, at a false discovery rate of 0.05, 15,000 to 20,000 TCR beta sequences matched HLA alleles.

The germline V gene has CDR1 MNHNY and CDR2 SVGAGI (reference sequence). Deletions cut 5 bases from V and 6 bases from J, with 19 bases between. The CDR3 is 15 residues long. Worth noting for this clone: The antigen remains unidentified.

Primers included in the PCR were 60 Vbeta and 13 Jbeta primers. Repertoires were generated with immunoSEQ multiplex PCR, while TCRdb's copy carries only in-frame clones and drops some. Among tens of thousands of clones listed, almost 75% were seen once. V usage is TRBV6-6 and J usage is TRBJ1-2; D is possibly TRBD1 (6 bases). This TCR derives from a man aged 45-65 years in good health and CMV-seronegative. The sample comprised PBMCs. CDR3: CASSGLTGLADGYTF. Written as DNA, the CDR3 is TGTGCCAGCAGTGGCCTTACAGGGCTAGCGGATGGCTACACCTTC.